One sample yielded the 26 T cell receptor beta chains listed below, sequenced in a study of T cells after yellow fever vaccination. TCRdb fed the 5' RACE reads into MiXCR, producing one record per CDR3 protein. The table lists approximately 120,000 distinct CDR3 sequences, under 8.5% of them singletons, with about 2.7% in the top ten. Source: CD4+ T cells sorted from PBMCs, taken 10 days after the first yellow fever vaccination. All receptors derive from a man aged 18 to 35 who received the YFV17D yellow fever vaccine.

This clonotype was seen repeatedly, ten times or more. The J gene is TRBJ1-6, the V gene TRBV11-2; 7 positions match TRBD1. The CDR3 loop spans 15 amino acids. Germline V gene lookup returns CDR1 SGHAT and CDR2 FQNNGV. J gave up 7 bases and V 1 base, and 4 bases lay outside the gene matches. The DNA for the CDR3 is TGTGCCAGCAGCTTAGGAAGGGGGCACAATTCACCCCTCCACTTT. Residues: CASSLGRGHNSPLHF.

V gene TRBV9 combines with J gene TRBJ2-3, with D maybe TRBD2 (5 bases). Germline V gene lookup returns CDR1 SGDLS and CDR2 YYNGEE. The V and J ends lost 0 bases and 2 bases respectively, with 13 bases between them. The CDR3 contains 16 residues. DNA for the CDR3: TGTGCCAGCAGCGTAGGGGCAAGCGGTTCCACAGATACGCAGTATTTT. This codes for CASSVGASGSTDTQYF. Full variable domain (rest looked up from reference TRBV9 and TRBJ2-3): DSGVTQTPKHLITATGQRVTLRCSPRSGDLSVYWYQQSLDQGLQFLIQYYNGEERAKGNILERFSAQQFPDLHSELNLSSLELGDSALYFCASSVGASGSTDTQYFGPGTRLTVL.

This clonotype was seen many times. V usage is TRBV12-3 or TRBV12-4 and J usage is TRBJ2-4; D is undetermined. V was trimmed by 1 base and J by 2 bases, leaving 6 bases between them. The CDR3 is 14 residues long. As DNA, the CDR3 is TGTGCCAGCAGTTTAGGGCAGTCCAAAAACATTCAGTACTTC. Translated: CASSLGQSKNIQYF.

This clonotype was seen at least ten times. CDR3 residues: CASSEQEYGYTF. The CDR3, as DNA: TGTGCCAGCAGTGAACAGGAATATGGCTACACCTTC. The rearrangement links TRBV2 to TRBJ1-2, with D uncertain. Per germline, CDR1 SNHLY and CDR2 FYNNEI. V lost 2 bases and J 5 bases, leaving 6 bases between the germline ends. The CDR3 loop spans 12 amino acids.

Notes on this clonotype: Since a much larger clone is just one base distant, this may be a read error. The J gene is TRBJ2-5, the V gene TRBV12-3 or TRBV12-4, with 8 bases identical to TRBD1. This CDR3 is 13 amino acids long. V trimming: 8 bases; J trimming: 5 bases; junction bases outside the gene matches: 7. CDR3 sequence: CASGPGQVETQYF. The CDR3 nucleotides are TGTGCCAGCGGTCCGGGACAGGTTGAGACCCAGTACTTC.

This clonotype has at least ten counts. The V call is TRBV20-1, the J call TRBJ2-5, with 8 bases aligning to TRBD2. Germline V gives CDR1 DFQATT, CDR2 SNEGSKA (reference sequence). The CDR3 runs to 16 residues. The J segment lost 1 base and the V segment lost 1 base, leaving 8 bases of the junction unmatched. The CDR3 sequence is CSARAARAGAQETQYF. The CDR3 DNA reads TGCAGTGCTAGAGCCGCGAGAGCGGGGGCCCAAGAGACCCAGTACTTC.

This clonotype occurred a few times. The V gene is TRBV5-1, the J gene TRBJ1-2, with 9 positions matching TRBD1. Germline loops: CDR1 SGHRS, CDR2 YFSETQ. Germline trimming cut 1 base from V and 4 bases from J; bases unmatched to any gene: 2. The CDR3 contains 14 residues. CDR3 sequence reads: CASSLQQGAYGYTF. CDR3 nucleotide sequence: TGCGCCAGCAGCTTGCAACAGGGGGCCTATGGCTACACCTTC.

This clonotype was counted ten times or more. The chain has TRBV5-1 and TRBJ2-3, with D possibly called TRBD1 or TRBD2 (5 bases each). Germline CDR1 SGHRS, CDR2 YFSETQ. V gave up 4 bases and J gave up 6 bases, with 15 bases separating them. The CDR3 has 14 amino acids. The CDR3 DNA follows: TGCGCCAGCAGCCGCCGGGACGACGGGGATACGCAGTATTTT. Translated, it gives CASSRRDDGDTQYF.

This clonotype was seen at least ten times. The CDR3 is CASSHDQGPQYF. Written as DNA, the CDR3 is TGCGCCAGCAGCCACGACCAGGGGCCGCAGTATTTT. This chain joins TRBV4-1 and TRBJ2-3, with D possibly TRBD1 on 6 matching bases. This CDR3 has 12 amino acids. The germline gives CDR1 MGHRA, CDR2 YSYEKL. The V end lost 3 bases, the J end lost 10 bases, and 11 bases lay between the germline ends.

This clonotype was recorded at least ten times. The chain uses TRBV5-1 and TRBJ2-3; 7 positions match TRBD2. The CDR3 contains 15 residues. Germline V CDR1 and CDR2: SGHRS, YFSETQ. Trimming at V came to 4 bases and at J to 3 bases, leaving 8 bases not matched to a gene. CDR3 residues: CASSPGRGGTDTQYF. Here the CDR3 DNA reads TGCGCCAGCAGCCCCGGTCGGGGAGGGACAGATACGCAGTATTTT.

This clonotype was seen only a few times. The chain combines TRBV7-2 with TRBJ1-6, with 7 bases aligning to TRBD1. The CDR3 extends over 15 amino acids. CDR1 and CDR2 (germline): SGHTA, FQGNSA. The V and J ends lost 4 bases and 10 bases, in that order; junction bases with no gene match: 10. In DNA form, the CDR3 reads TGTGCCAGCAGCTGGGACAGAGGCTTGCAGTCACCCCTCCACTTT. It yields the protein CASSWDRGLQSPLHF.

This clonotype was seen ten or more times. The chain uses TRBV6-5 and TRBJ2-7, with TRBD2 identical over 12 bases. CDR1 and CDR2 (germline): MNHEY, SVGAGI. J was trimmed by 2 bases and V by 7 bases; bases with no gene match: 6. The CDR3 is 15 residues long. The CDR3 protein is CASTRLAGAAYEQYV. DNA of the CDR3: TGTGCCAGCACTAGACTAGCGGGGGCGGCCTACGAGCAGTACGTC.

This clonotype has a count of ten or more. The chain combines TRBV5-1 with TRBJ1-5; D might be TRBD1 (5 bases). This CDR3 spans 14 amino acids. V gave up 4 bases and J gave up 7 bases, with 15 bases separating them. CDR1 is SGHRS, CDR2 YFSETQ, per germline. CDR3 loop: CASSPRRVEQPQHF. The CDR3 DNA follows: TGCGCCAGCAGCCCCCGCAGGGTGGAACAGCCCCAGCATTTT.

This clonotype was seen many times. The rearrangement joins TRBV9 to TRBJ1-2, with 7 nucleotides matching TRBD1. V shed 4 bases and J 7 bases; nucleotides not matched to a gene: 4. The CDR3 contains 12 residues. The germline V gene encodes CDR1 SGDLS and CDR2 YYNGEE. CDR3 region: CASSRGGSGYTF. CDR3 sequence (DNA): TGTGCCAGCAGCCGAGGGGGCTCTGGCTACACCTTC.

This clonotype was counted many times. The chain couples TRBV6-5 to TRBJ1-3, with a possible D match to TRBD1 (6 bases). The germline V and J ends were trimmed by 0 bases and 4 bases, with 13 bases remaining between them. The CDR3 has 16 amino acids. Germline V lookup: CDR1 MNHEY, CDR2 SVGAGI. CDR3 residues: CASSYSLRGGGNTIYF. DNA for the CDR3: TGTGCCAGCAGTTACTCGTTGAGGGGGGGCGGAAACACCATATATTTT.

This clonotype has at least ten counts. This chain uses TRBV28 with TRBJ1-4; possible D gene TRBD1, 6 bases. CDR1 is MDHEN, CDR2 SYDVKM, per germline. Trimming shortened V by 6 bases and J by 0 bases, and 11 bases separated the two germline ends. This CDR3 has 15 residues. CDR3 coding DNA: TGTGCCAGCAGCCGAACAGGGTCAACTAATGAAAAACTGTTTTTT. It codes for CASSRTGSTNEKLFF.

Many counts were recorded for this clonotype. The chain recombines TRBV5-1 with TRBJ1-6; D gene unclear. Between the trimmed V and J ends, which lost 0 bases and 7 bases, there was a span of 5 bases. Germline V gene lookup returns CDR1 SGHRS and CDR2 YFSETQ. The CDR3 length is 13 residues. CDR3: CASSLETNSPLHF. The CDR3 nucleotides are TGCGCCAGCAGCTTGGAAACGAATTCACCCCTCCACTTT.

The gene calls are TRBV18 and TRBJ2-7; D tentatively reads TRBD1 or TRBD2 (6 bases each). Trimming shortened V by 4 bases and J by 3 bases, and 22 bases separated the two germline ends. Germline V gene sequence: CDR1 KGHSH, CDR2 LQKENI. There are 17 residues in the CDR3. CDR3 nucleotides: TGTGCCAGCTCACTACCGGGGGCGAGCTCACGAGGCTACGAGCAGTACTTC. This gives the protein CASSLPGASSRGYEQYF.

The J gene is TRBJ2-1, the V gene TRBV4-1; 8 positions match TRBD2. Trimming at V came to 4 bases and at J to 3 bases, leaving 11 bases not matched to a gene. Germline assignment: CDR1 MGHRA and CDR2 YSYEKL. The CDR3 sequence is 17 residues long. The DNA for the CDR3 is TGCGCCAGCAGCCGCTTTGGCAGCGGGGGTAACTACAATGAGCAGTTCTTC. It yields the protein CASSRFGSGGNYNEQFF.

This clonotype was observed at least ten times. CDR3 bases: TGTGCCAGCAGCCAAGATCGGGCGGGAGGCAATGAGCAGTTCTTC. It is translated as CASSQDRAGGNEQFF. The chain uses TRBV4-2 and TRBJ2-1, with 8 bases lining up with TRBD2. Germline loops: CDR1 LGHNA, CDR2 YNFKEQ. The V and J ends lost 0 bases and 6 bases, in that order; junction bases with no gene match: 4. The CDR3 length is 15 residues.

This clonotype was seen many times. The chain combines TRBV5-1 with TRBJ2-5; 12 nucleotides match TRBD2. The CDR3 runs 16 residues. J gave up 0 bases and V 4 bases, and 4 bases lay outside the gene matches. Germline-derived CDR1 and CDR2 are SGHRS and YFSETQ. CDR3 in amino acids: CASSTGTSGYQETQYF. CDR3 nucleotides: TGCGCCAGCAGCACTGGGACTAGCGGGTACCAAGAGACCCAGTACTTC.

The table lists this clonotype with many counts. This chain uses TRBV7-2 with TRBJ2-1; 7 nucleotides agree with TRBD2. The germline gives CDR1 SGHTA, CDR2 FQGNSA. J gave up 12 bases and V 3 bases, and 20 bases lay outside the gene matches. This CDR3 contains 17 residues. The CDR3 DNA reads TGTGCCAGCAGCTTTTTACAGTGGCGGGGGAGAATCGGGTGGCAGTTCTTC. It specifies CASSFLQWRGRIGWQFF.

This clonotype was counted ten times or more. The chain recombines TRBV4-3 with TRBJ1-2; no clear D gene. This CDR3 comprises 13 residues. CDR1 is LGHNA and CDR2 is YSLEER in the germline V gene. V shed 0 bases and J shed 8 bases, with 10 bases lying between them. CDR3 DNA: TGCGCCAGCAGCCAAGAACGCCTCGGGGGCTACACCTTC. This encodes CASSQERLGGYTF.

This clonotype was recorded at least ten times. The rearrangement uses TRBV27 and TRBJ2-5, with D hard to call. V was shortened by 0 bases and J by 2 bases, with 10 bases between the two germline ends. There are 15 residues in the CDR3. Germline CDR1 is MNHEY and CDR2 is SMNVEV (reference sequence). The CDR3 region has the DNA TGTGCCAGCAGTTTATCATATGGCAAACAAGAGACCCAGTACTTC. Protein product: CASSLSYGKQETQYF.

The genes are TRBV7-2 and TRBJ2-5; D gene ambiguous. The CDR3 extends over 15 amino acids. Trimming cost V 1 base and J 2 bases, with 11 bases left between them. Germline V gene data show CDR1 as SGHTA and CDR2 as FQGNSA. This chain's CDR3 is CASSLDRMGQETQYF. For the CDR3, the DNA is TGTGCCAGCAGCTTAGACCGAATGGGGCAAGAGACCCAGTACTTC.

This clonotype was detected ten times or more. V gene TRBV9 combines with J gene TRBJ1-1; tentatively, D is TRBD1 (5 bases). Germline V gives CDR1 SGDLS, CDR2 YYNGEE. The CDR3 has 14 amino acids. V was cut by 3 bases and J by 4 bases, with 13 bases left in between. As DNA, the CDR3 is TGTGCCAGCAGCGGGGGGGTGCGTGGCACTGAAGCTTTCTTT. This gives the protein CASSGGVRGTEAFF.